The next 2 T cell receptor beta chains were all read from a single sample in a study of blood T cell repertoires in COVID-19. Using immunoSEQ multiplex PCR, the repertoire was profiled, and TCRdb retains in-frame clones only, with some absent. The profile shows fewer than 100,000 clones, 75% to 95% of them singletons. The sample comprised peripheral blood. The receptors come from a woman of 80 years or more with acute or convalescent COVID-19.

The chain links TRBV27 to TRBJ2-1, with 10 bases matching TRBD1. CDR1 and CDR2 (germline): MNHEY, SMNVEV (reference sequence). V dropped 5 bases and J dropped 8; count of bases not matched to a gene: 12. The CDR3 is made up of 16 amino acids. CDR3 nucleotides: TGTGCCAGCAGTAAGACAGGGGGCGTGTATGGGGATGAGCAGTTCTTC. This translates into CASSKTGGVYGDEQFF.

The rearrangement joins TRBV4-1 to TRBJ1-6; a weak D match, TRBD1 (5 bases). There are 13 residues in the CDR3. In germline, CDR1 is MGHRA, CDR2 YSYEKL. Trimming stripped 3 bases from V and 17 bases from J, with 17 bases between. The CDR3 loop reads CASSQNLLGGVHF. The CDR3 coding sequence is TGCGCCAGCAGCCAGAACCTTTTGGGGGGGGTCCACTTT.